The TCR beta chain under discussion was sequenced for a study of T-cell reconstitution after alpha-beta-depleted transplantation in children. The authors prepared the TCRbeta library with unique molecular identifiers. MiXCR, applied by TCRdb to the PCR reads, yields one record per CDR3 protein. The data hold more than 500,000 distinct CDR3 sequences, with around 10% observed a single time. Whole-study findings and limits: About two months after transplant, alpha-beta T cells reportedly came from several hundred expanded graft clones. From newly produced T cells came most of the T-cell counts and diversity one year after transplant. Surviving recipient T cells and intrathymic progenitors accounted for some patients' high TCRbeta diversity at day 60.

This clonotype was counted between two and nine times. The antigen is undetermined. V lost 4 bases and J 0 bases, leaving 12 bases between the germline ends. The germline V gene has CDR1 LGHNA and CDR2 YSLEER. The CDR3 is 16 amino acids. The chain employs TRBV4-3 and TRBJ1-4; D gene uncertain. This sequence was found in a female patient aged 2-9 years who had a stem cell transplant for aplastic anemia, so the T cells may come from the graft donor. This specimen consisted of PBMCs, mostly from graft donor cells, obtained 180 days after TCRalphabeta/CD19-depleted stem cell transplant. The CDR3 loop is CASSRLNTATNEKLFF. The CDR3, as DNA: TGCGCCAGCAGCCGCCTAAACACCGCAACTAATGAAAAACTGTTTTTT.